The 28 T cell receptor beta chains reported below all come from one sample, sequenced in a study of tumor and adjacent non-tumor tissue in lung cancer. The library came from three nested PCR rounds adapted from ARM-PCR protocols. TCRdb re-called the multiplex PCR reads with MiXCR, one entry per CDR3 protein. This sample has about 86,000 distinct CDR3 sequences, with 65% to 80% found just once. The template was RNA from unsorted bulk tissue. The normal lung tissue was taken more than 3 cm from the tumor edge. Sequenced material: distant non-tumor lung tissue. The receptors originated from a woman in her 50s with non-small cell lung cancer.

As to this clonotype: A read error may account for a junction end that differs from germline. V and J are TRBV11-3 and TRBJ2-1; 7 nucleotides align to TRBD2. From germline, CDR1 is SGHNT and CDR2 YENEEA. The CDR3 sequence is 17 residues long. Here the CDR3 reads CASCLGTIGESYNEQFF. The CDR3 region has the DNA TGTGCCAGCTGCTTAGGGACTATCGGAGAGTCCTACAATGAGCAGTTCTTC.

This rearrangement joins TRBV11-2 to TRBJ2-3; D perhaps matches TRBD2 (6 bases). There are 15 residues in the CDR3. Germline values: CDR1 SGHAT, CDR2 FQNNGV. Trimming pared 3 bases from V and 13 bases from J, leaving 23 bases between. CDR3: CASSLWGQLATDKYF. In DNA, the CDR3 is TGTGCCAGCAGCTTGTGGGGCCAGCTAGCGACAGATAAGTATTTT.

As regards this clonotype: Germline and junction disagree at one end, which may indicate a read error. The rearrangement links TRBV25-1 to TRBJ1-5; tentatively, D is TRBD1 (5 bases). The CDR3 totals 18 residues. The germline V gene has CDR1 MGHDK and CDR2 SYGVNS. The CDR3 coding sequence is TGTACCAGCGTTACCCCGGGACCGCGGCGGGAGGGGAATCAGCCCCAGCATTTT. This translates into CTSVTPGPRREGNQPQHF.

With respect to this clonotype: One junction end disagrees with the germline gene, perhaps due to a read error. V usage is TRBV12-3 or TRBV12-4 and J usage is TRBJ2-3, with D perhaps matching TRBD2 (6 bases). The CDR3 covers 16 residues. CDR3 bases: TGTGCCGGCAGTTTTGGACTATATGAAATCACAGATACGCAGTATTTT. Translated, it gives CAGSFGLYEITDTQYF.

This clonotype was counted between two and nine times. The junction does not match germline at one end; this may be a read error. This CDR3 reads CASSGGLHYGYIF. The DNA of the CDR3 is TGTGCCAGCAGTGGGGGGCTTCACTATGGCTACATCTTC. V usage is TRBV14 and J usage is TRBJ1-2; tentative D call: TRBD1 (6 bases). Germline lookup yields CDR1 SGHDN and CDR2 FVKESK. The CDR3 has 13 amino acids.

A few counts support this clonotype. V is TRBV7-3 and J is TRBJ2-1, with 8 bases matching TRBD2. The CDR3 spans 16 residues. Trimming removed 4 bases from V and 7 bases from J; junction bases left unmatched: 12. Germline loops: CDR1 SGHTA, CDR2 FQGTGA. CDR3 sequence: CASSSAGIERGNEQFF. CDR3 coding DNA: TGTGCCAGCAGCTCAGCCGGGATAGAGCGGGGGAATGAGCAGTTCTTC.

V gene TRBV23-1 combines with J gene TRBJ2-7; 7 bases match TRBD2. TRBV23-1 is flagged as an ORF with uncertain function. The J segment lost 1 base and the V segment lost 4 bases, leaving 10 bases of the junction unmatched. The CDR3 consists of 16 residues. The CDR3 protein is CASSLRRPGGSYEQYF. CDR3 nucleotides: TGCGCCAGCAGTCTTCGGCGACCCGGGGGGTCCTACGAGCAGTACTTC.

CDR3 nucleotide sequence: TGTGCCATCATGATGGAAGAGGCCTACAATGAGCAGTTCTTC. Its translation: CAIMMEEAYNEQFF. J is TRBJ2-1 and V is TRBV10-3; D call uncertain. Germline CDR1 and CDR2: ENHRY and SYGVKD. V was shortened by 7 bases and J by 2 bases, with 12 bases between the two germline ends. This CDR3 comprises 14 residues.

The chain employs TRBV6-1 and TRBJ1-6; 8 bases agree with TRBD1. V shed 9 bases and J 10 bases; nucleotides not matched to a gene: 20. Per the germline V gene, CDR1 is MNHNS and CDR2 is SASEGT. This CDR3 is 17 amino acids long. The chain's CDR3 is CASSKFDRGTGGSPLHF. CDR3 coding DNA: TGTGCCAGTAGTAAATTTGACAGGGGAACGGGAGGATCACCCCTCCACTTT.

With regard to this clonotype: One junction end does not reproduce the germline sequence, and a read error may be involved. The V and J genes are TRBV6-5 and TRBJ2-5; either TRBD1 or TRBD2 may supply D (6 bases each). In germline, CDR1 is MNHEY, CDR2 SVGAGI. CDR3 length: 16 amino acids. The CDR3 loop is CASSYSKWRDKETQYF. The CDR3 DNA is TGTGCCAGCAGTTACTCGAAGTGGAGGGACAAAGAGACCCAGTACTTT.

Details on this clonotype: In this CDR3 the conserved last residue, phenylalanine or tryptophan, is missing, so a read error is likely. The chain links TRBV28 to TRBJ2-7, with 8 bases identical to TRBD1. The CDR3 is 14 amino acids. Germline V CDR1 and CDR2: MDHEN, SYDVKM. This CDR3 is CAISFPGQGYEQYL. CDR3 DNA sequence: TGTGCCATCAGTTTCCCCGGACAGGGCTACGAGCAGTACCTC.

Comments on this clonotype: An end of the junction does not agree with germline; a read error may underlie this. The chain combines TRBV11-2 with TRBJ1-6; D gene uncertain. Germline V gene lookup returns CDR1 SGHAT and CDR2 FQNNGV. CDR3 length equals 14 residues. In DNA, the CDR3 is TGTGCCTGCAGCTTAGATAGTGGTAATTCACCCCTCCACTTT. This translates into CACSLDSGNSPLHF.

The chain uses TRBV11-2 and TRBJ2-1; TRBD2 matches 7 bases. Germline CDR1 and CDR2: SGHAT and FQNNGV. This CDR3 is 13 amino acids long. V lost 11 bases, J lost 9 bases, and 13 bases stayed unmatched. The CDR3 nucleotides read TGTGCCGAAGGGCAGGGAGGGCCGCGTGAGCAGTTCTTC. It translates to CAEGQGGPREQFF.

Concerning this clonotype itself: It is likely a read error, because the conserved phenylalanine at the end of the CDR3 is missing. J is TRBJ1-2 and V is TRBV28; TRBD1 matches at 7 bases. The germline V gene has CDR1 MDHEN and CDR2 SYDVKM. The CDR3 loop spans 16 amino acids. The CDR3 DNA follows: TGTGCCAGCAGTTTACCCCCCGGGGTAGGGGGCTATGGTTACACCCTC. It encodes CASSLPPGVGGYGYTL.

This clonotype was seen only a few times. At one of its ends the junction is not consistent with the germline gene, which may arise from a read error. The CDR3 protein is CANSMDSETDTQYF. In nucleotides, the CDR3 is TGTGCCAACAGTATGGACAGTGAAACAGATACGCAGTATTTT. This rearrangement joins TRBV6-2 or TRBV6-3 to TRBJ2-3; TRBD1 might be the D (6 bases). Germline CDR1 is MNHEY and CDR2 is SVGEGT. The CDR3 sequence is 14 residues long.

The CDR3, as DNA: TGTGCCAGCTCCAACGATAGGGAAGACGAGCAGTACTTC. The encoded protein is CASSNDREDEQYF. The chain joins TRBV11-2 to TRBJ2-7; D is ambiguous. The CDR3 contains 13 residues. Per the germline V gene, CDR1 is SGHAT and CDR2 is FQNNGV. Between the trimmed V and J ends, which lost 8 bases and 5 bases, there was a span of 16 bases. Full variable domain (rest looked up from reference TRBV11-2 and TRBJ2-7): EAGVAQSPRYKIIEKRQSVAFWCNPISGHATLYWYQQILGQGPKLLIQFQNNGVVDDSQLPKDRFSAERLKGVDSTLKIQPAKLEDSAVYLCASSNDREDEQYFGPGTRLTVT.

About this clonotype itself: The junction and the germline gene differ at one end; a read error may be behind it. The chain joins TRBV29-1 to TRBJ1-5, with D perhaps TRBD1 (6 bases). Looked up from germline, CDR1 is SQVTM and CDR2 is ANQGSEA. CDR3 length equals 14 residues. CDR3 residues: CSVAGRGIDQHQHF. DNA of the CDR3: TGCAGCGTAGCTGGCAGGGGAATCGATCAGCACCAGCATTTT.

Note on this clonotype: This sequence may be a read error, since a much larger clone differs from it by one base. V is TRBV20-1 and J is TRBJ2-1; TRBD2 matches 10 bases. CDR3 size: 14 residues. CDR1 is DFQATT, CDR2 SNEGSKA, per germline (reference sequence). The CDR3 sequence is CNAREGTSDNEQFF. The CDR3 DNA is TGCAATGCTAGAGAGGGGACTAGCGACAATGAGCAGTTCTTC.

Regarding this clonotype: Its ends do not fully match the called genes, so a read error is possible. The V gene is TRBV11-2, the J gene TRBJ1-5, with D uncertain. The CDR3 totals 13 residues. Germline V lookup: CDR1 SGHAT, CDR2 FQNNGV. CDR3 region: CAHSLASNHPQHF. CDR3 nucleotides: TGTGCCCACAGCCTGGCGAGCAATCATCCCCAGCATTTT.

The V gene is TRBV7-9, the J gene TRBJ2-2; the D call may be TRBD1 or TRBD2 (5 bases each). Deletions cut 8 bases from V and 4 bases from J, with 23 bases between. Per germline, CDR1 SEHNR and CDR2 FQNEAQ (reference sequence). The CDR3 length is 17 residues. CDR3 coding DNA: TGTGCCAGCCGCGAGCTAAACGGGGCGCCTGCCACCGGGGAGCTGTTTTTT. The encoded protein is CASRELNGAPATGELFF. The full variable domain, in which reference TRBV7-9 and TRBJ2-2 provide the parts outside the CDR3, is DTGVSQNPRHKITKRGQNVTFRCDPISEHNRLYWYRQTLGQGPEFLTYFQNEAQLEKSRLLSDRFSAERPKGSFSTLEIQRTEQGDSAMYLCASRELNGAPATGELFFGEGSRLTVL.

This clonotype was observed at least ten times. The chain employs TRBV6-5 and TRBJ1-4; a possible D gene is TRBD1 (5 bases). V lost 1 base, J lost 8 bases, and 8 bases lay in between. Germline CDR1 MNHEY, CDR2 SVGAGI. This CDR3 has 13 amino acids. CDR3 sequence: CASSYWSGEKLFF. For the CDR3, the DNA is TGTGCCAGCAGTTACTGGTCAGGGGAAAAACTGTTTTTT.

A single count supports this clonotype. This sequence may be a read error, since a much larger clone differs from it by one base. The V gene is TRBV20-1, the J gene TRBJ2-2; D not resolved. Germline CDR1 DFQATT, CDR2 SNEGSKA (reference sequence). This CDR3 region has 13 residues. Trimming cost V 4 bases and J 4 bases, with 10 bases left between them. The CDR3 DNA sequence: TGCAGTGCTATGAGGACCCGCACCGGGGAGCTGTTTTTT. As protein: CSAMRTRTGELFF.

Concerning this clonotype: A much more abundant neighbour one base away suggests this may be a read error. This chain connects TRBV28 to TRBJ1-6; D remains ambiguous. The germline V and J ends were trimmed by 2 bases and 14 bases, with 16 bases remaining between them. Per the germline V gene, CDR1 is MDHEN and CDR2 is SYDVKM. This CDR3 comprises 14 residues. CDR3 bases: TGTGCCAGCAGTTTACTCCTGAGTTTTCAAACCCTCCACTTT. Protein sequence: CASSLLLSFQTLHF.

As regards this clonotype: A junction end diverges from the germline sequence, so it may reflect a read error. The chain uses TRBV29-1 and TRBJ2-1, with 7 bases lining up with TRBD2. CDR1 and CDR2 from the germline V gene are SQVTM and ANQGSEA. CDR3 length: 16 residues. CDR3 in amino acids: CRVEDPQWEGYNEQFF. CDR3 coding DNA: TGTAGGGTTGAAGATCCCCAGTGGGAGGGTTACAATGAGCAGTTCTTC.

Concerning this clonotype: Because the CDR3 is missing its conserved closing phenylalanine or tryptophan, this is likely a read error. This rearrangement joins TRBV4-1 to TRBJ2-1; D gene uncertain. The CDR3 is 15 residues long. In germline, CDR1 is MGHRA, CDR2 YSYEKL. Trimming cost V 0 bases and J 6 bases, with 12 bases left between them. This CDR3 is CASSQDQFSFNEQFL. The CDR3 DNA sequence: TGCGCCAGCAGCCAAGATCAGTTTAGCTTCAATGAGCAGTTCTTA.

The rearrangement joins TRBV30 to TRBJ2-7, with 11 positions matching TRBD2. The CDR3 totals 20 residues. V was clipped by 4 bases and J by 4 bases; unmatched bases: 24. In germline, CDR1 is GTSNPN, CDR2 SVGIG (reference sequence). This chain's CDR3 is CAWTLGNRLAGSPAGYEQYF. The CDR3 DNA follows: TGTGCCTGGACGTTGGGGAACCGACTAGCGGGATCACCGGCTGGTTACGAGCAGTACTTC.

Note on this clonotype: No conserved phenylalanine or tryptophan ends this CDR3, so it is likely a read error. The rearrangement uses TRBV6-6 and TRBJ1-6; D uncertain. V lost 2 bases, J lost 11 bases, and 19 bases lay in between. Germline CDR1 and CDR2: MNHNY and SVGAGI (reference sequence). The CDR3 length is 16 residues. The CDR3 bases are TGTGCCAGCAGTTACCCCCCTGAGCCCGCTGGGACACCCCTCCACTTG. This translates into CASSYPPEPAGTPLHL.

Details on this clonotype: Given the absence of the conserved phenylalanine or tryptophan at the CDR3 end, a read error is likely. The CDR3 loop is CVSSLYTSSNEQFY. The CDR3 nucleotides read TGTGTCAGCAGCCTCTACACTAGCTCCAATGAGCAGTTCTAT. The chain carries TRBV11-2 and TRBJ2-1, with D possibly matching TRBD2 (6 bases). The CDR3 runs 14 residues. Germline V gives CDR1 SGHAT, CDR2 FQNNGV.